This TCR beta chain is from a study of beta chain features in type 1 diabetes. Study conclusions and caveats: Fewer insertions but more deletions were seen at VDJ junctions in type 1 diabetes patients. For patients, the naive, central memory and Treg TCRB repertoires appeared more alike than for healthy donors.

The entirety of the isolated RNA underwent reverse transcription, so expressed TCRB transcripts were sequenced. Sequenced by immunoSEQ multiplex PCR; TCRdb stores in-frame clones only, minus some. The repertoire has under 250,000 clones, around an eighth of them found once; the top ten carry about 0.026%. CD4+ naive, central memory, regulatory and stem cell-like memory cells were sorted via CD45RO/CCR7/CD25/CD127/CD95/CD27. Each population that was sorted was more than 95% pure. Note on this clone: No antigen is known for it.

This CDR3 region has 15 residues. Germline CDR1 reads SGHRS; CDR2 reads YFSETQ. V lost 4 bases to trimming and J lost 5 bases, with 17 bases between them. This sequence was found in a woman aged 40 to 50 in good health. The V call is TRBV5-1, the J call TRBJ2-3, with a tentative D call TRBD1 (6 bases). Sequencing was done on a sample of naive CD4+ T cells from blood. CDR3 residues: CASSRGQGIIDTQYF. CDR3 DNA: TGCGCCAGCAGCCGGGGCCAGGGGATAATAGATACGCAGTATTTT.